Below, 21 T cell receptor beta chains from the same sample are listed, as sequenced in a study of glioma-infiltrating T cells after dendritic cell vaccination. Sequencing was performed with immunoSEQ multiplex PCR; in TCRdb, only in-frame clones are kept and a portion is missing. Of approximately 67,000 clones in the sample, 81% were seen once. The material sequenced was blood, taken before dendritic cell vaccination. These receptors originate from a human donor with glioblastoma.

The J gene is TRBJ2-1, the V gene TRBV2; 8 bases are shared with TRBD2. CDR3 length: 12 amino acids. Per germline, CDR1 SNHLY and CDR2 FYNNEI. Trimming cost V 6 bases and J 7 bases; bases outside gene matches: 2. This CDR3 reads CASRTGGNEQFF. For the CDR3, the DNA is TGTGCCAGCAGGACGGGGGGGAATGAGCAGTTCTTC.

The V gene is TRBV7-2, the J gene TRBJ2-7; possibly TRBD2 for D (6 bases). Germline CDR1 reads SGHTA; CDR2 reads FQGNSA. CDR3 length: 14 residues. The V end was cut by 5 bases, the J end by 3 bases, with 14 bases between. As DNA, the CDR3 is TGTGCCAGCAGCCTCGGGCTAGCGCGCTACGAGCAGTACTTC. Its protein product is CASSLGLARYEQYF.

The rearrangement uses TRBV25-1 and TRBJ1-1, with 10 bases fitting TRBD1. Germline V gene lookup returns CDR1 MGHDK and CDR2 SYGVNS. The CDR3 extends over 17 amino acids. J gave up 0 bases and V 1 base, and 5 bases lay outside the gene matches. CDR3 protein: CASSESGTGVMNTEAFF. As DNA, the CDR3 is TGTGCCAGCAGTGAATCCGGGACAGGGGTCATGAACACTGAAGCTTTCTTT. Supplemented by reference TRBV25-1 and TRBJ1-1, the full variable domain reads EADIYQTPRYLVIGTGKKITLECSQTMGHDKMYWYQQDPGMELHLIHYSYGVNSTEKGDLSSESTVSRIRTEHFPLTLESARPSHTSQYLCASSESGTGVMNTEAFFGQGTRLTVV.

The chain links TRBV7-8 to TRBJ2-7, with TRBD2 identical over 12 bases. The CDR3 is made up of 18 amino acids. Losses at the gene ends were 1 base for V and 5 bases for J; bases not matched to a gene: 12. CDR1 is SGHVS, CDR2 FQNEAQ, per germline. Written as DNA, the CDR3 is TGTGCCAGCAGCTTAGGAGATAAGACTAGCGGGGGAACCGACGAGCAGTACTTC. Translation: CASSLGDKTSGGTDEQYF. Filled out from reference TRBV7-8 and TRBJ2-7, the complete variable domain reads GAGVSQSPRYKVAKRGQDVALRCDPISGHVSLFWYQQALGQGPEFLTYFQNEAQLDKSGLPSDRFFAERPEGSVSTLKIQRTQQEDSAVYLCASSLGDKTSGGTDEQYFGPGTRLTVT.

V is TRBV6-1 and J is TRBJ2-3; no reliable D call. Between the trimmed V and J ends, which lost 8 bases and 0 bases, there was a span of 15 bases. In germline, CDR1 is MNHNS, CDR2 SASEGT. The CDR3 covers 15 residues. CDR3 in amino acids: CASSKSLESTDTQYF. The CDR3 DNA is TGTGCCAGCTCTAAATCCCTCGAGAGCACAGATACGCAGTATTTT.

The J gene is TRBJ1-2, the V gene TRBV6-4, with TRBD1 matching 9 bases. Germline V lookup: CDR1 MRHNA, CDR2 SNTAGT. J lost 4 bases, V lost 0 bases, and 15 bases had no gene match. The CDR3 runs 19 residues. In nucleotides, the CDR3 is TGTGCCAGCAGTGACTCATTTTCCCGGGACAGGGACACCTCCTATGGCTACACCTTC. The encoded protein is CASSDSFSRDRDTSYGYTF.

V gene TRBV19 combines with J gene TRBJ1-2; D possibly corresponds to TRBD1 (6 bases). The germline V gene encodes CDR1 LNHDA and CDR2 SQIVND (reference sequence). This CDR3 is built from 15 residues. With 6 bases removed from V and 2 bases from J, the gap between germline ends came to 16 bases. The DNA for the CDR3 is TGTGCCAGTAGATATGTGGGGGCCTCCAACTATGGCTACACCTTC. This translates into CASRYVGASNYGYTF. Full variable domain (outside the CDR3, taken from reference TRBV19 and TRBJ1-2): DGGITQSPKYLFRKEGQNVTLSCEQNLNHDAMYWYRQDPGQGLRLIYYSQIVNDFQKGDIAEGYSVSREKKESFPLTVTSAQKNPTAFYLCASRYVGASNYGYTFGSGTRLTVV.

The chain employs TRBV6-1 and TRBJ2-7, with D maybe TRBD1 (5 bases). The V gene lost 4 bases and the J gene lost 4 bases, with 11 bases spanning the gap. Germline-derived CDR1 and CDR2 are MNHNS and SASEGT. The CDR3 sequence is 13 residues long. CDR3 DNA sequence: TGTGCCAGCAGTGGATCCCAGGGTTACGAGCAGTACTTC. It encodes CASSGSQGYEQYF.

DNA for the CDR3: TGCAGCGCCGGACAGGATTCTAATTCACCCCTCCACTTT. It is translated as CSAGQDSNSPLHF. The chain uses TRBV29-1 and TRBJ1-6; 7 positions agree with TRBD1. Germline V gene lookup returns CDR1 SQVTM and CDR2 ANQGSEA. V dropped 7 bases and J dropped 6; count of bases not matched to a gene: 6. The CDR3 runs 13 residues.

This chain's CDR3 is CASSEVTGDGYTF. The CDR3 DNA follows: TGTGCCAGCAGTGAAGTGACAGGGGATGGCTACACCTTC. V is TRBV6-1 and J is TRBJ1-2; 8 bases line up with TRBD1. J lost 6 bases, V lost 1 base, and 1 base had no gene match. The CDR3 consists of 13 residues. Per germline, CDR1 MNHNS and CDR2 SASEGT.

This chain joins TRBV4-2 and TRBJ2-7; D is unresolved. CDR3 size: 14 residues. Trimming removed 0 bases at V and 4 bases at J, with 10 bases between. In germline, CDR1 is LGHNA, CDR2 YNFKEQ. CDR3 in amino acids: CASSQDRRMYEQYF. The CDR3 bases are TGTGCCAGCAGCCAAGATAGGCGGATGTACGAGCAGTACTTC.

In this sample, this clone is medium-sized. The V and J genes are TRBV10-3 and TRBJ1-2, with 11 positions matching TRBD1. V trimming: 4 bases; J trimming: 6 bases; junction bases outside the gene matches: 4. The CDR3 extends over 14 amino acids. Germline CDR1 reads ENHRY; CDR2 reads SYGVKD. The CDR3 sequence: CAISGTGGMDGYTF. As DNA, the CDR3 is TGTGCCATCAGTGGGACAGGGGGCATGGATGGCTACACCTTC.

The genes are TRBV9 and TRBJ1-2, with 8 positions matching TRBD1. Looked up from germline, CDR1 is SGDLS and CDR2 is YYNGEE. The CDR3 runs 16 residues. The trim removed 2 bases at V and 8 bases at J, leaving 14 bases unmatched. The DNA for the CDR3 is TGTGCCAGCAGCGTTTCGACAGGGGCCGCCTTAAGGGGCTACACCTTC. The encoded protein is CASSVSTGAALRGYTF.

The rearrangement joins TRBV6-5 to TRBJ1-2, with 8 bases aligning to TRBD1. The length of the CDR3 is 16 residues. The germline V gene has CDR1 MNHEY and CDR2 SVGAGI. Losses at the gene ends were 0 bases for V and 7 bases for J; bases not matched to a gene: 10. The CDR3: CASSYSRLGGTGGYTF. CDR3 bases: TGTGCCAGCAGTTACTCGAGACTGGGCGGGACAGGTGGCTACACCTTC.

The chain carries TRBV6-1 and TRBJ1-1; D is unclear. The CDR3 sequence is 14 residues long. CDR1 is MNHNS, CDR2 SASEGT, per germline. Trimming removed 6 bases at V and 0 bases at J, with 11 bases between. Here the CDR3 reads CASRVSPLNTEAFF. The CDR3 DNA follows: TGTGCCAGCAGGGTCAGTCCCTTGAACACTGAAGCTTTCTTT.

The CDR3 loop is CAGNTDEEAPLHF. DNA of the CDR3: TGTGCCGGAAATACGGATGAGGAAGCACCCCTCCACTTT. The V gene is TRBV2, the J gene TRBJ1-6; D call uncertain. Trimming cost V 11 bases and J 11 bases, with 19 bases left between them. The CDR3 has 13 amino acids. CDR1 and CDR2 (germline): SNHLY, FYNNEI.

This clone has only one observation. The chain recombines TRBV18 with TRBJ1-1, with D hard to call. CDR3 length: 12 amino acids. V was pared by 5 bases and J by 5 bases, with 9 bases between. Germline V gene data show CDR1 as KGHSH and CDR2 as LQKENI. The CDR3 loop reads CASSSDWTEAFF. The CDR3 DNA reads as TGTGCCAGCTCATCCGACTGGACTGAAGCTTTCTTT. The whole variable domain, filled in from reference TRBV18 and TRBJ1-1, reads NAGVMQNPRHLVRRRGQEARLRCSPMKGHSHVYWYRQLPEEGLKFMVYLQKENIIDESGMPKERFSAEFPKEGPSILRIQQVVRGDSAAYFCASSSDWTEAFFGQGTRLTVV.

This chain connects TRBV6-1 to TRBJ1-3; unclear D gene. Deletions cut 2 bases from V and 4 bases from J, with 12 bases between. This CDR3 has 15 residues. CDR1 MNHNS and CDR2 SASEGT come from the germline V gene. The CDR3 bases are TGTGCCAGCAGTGAAATTCAGACGGAGGGAAACACCATATATTTT. Translating gives CASSEIQTEGNTIYF.

The rearrangement links TRBV2 to TRBJ2-3, with 9 bases aligning to TRBD1. CDR1 is SNHLY, CDR2 FYNNEI, per germline. CDR3 length equals 15 residues. Trimming at V came to 6 bases and at J to 2 bases, leaving 6 bases not matched to a gene. The CDR3 DNA follows: TGTGCCAGCAGGGCCCGGGACAGGGACACAGATACGCAGTATTTT. Its protein is CASRARDRDTDTQYF.

The V and J genes are TRBV2 and TRBJ2-2, with 9 bases lining up with TRBD2. Germline values: CDR1 SNHLY, CDR2 FYNNEI. V lost 3 bases to trimming and J lost 6 bases; unmatched junction nucleotides: 11. The CDR3 has 17 amino acids. The CDR3 here is CASSEIRGGVIPGELFF. The CDR3 DNA is TGTGCCAGCAGTGAGATTCGCGGGGGGGTCATTCCCGGGGAGCTGTTTTTT.

This clone was observed once. The chain has TRBV5-8 and TRBJ1-1, with D unclear. V gave up 5 bases and J gave up 0 bases, with 11 bases separating them. This CDR3 is 14 amino acids long. Per germline, CDR1 SGHTS and CDR2 YDEGEE. This CDR3 reads CASRFRFLNTEAFF. CDR3 coding DNA: TGTGCCAGCAGATTCAGATTTTTGAACACTGAAGCTTTCTTT.